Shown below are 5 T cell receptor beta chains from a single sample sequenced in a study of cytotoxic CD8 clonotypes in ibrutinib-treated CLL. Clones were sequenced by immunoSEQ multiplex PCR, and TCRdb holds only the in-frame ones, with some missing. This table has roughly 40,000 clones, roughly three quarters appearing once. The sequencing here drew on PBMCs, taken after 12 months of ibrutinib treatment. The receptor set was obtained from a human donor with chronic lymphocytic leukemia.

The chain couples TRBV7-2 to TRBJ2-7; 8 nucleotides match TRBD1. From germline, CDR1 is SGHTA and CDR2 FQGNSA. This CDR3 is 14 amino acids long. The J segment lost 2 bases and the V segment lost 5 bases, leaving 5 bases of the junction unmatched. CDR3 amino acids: CASSQGQGPYEQYF. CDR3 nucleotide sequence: TGTGCCAGCAGCCAAGGACAGGGCCCCTACGAGCAGTACTTC.

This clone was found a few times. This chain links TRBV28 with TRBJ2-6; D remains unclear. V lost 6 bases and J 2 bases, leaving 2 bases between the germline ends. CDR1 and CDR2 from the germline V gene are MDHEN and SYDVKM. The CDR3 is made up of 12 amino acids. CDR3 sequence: CASRTGANVLTF. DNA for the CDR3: TGTGCCAGCAGGACTGGGGCCAACGTCCTGACTTTC.

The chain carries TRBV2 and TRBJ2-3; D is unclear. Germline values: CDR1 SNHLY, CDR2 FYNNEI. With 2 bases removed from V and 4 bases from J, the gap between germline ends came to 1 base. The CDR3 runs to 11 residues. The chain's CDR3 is CASSESDTQYF. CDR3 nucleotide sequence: TGTGCCAGCAGTGAATCAGATACGCAGTATTTT.

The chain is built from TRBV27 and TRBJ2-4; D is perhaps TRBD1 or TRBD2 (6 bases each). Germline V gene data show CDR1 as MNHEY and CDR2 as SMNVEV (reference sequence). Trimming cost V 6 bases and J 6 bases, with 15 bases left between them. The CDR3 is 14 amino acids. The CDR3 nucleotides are TGTGCCAGCAGCTCCGACGGGGGCGGAAACATTCAGTACTTC. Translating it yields CASSSDGGGNIQYF.

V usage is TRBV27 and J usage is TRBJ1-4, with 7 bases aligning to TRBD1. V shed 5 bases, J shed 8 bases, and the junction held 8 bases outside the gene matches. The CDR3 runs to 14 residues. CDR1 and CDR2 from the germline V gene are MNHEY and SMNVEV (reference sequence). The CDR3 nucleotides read TGTGCCAGCAGTATCGACAGGGTTCGCGAAAAACTGTTTTTT. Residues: CASSIDRVREKLFF.